This T cell receptor (beta chain) came from a study of vaccination effects on CD4 cells after COVID-19. Overall study findings and caveats: By a late point after vaccination, infection- and vaccine-induced clones had shrunk markedly through clonal contraction.

To note about this clone: Antigen specificity is unknown.

Within the ViraFEST assay, antigen-specific CD4+ T cells underwent expansion with viral peptide pools prior to sequencing. The culture ran for 10 to 11 days, and then CD4+ T cells were isolated. Vaccinated recipients, who were negative for nucleocapsid antibodies, had no history of SARS-CoV-2 infection. Both day 3 and day 7 saw half the medium replaced with IL-2 medium. Clones were read by immunoSEQ multiplex PCR, and TCRdb kept only the in-frame ones, dropping some. The profile shows under 70,000 clones, 70% to 85% of them singletons. Sample: CD4+ T cells from PBMCs cultured with HCoV-OC43 spike peptides, taken before COVID-19 vaccination. Subset meaning: HCoV-OC43 spike overlapping peptide pool stimulation. The origin of this receptor is a human donor who received a COVID-19 vaccine.

CDR3 sequence reads: CASSFLFSGASTDTQYF. As DNA, the CDR3 is TGTGCCAGCAGCTTCCTGTTTAGCGGGGCTAGCACAGATACGCAGTATTTT. The chain is built from TRBV13 and TRBJ2-3; TRBD2 matches 8 bases. V gave up 3 bases and J gave up 0 bases; unmatched junction bases: 8. This CDR3 has 17 amino acids. Germline V gene data show CDR1 as PRHDT and CDR2 as FYEKMQ (reference sequence).